Below are 27 T cell receptor beta chains sequenced from a single sample in a study of blood T cell repertoires in COVID-19. TCRdb's copy holds only in-frame clones and misses some; the assay was immunoSEQ multiplex PCR. The profile shows approximately 200,000 clones, approximately 81% of them singletons. Sequenced input: peripheral blood. These receptors all stem from a woman aged 55-70 years who had recovered from COVID-19.

The rearrangement links TRBV3-1 (or the pseudogene TRBV3-2) to TRBJ1-4; D is unresolved. From germline, CDR1 is LGHDT and CDR2 YNNKEL (reference sequence). The CDR3 extends over 13 amino acids. V lost 4 bases to trimming and J lost 8 bases, with 11 bases between them. The CDR3 DNA follows: TGTGCCAGCAGCCCCAGTTCAGGCGAAAAACTGTTTTTT. As protein: CASSPSSGEKLFF.

The chain uses TRBV10-3 and TRBJ2-7; 8 nucleotides match TRBD1. Germline values: CDR1 ENHRY, CDR2 SYGVKD. J gave up 5 bases and V 2 bases, and 11 bases lay outside the gene matches. The CDR3 length is 16 residues. This chain's CDR3 is CAISEAWTGRTDEQYF. The DNA of the CDR3 is TGTGCCATCAGTGAGGCCTGGACAGGGAGGACCGACGAGCAGTACTTC.

This chain connects TRBV6-5 to TRBJ1-2; D is possibly TRBD1 (6 bases). Trimming removed 6 bases at V and 9 bases at J, with 17 bases between. Germline V gene data show CDR1 as MNHEY and CDR2 as SVGAGI. The CDR3 consists of 13 residues. This chain's CDR3 is CASRYGTTQSYTF. DNA of the CDR3: TGTGCCAGCAGATACGGGACAACTCAAAGCTACACCTTC.

V is TRBV24-1 and J is TRBJ2-1; 10 nucleotides match TRBD1. Germline CDR1 KGHDR, CDR2 SFDVKD. J gave up 9 bases and V 3 bases, and 10 bases lay outside the gene matches. The CDR3 runs 16 residues. The CDR3 coding sequence is TGTGCCACCAGTGATGGGGACAGGGGCCGGGATGGTGAGCAGTTCTTC. Translating gives CATSDGDRGRDGEQFF.

This clone showed up just a few times. V gene TRBV3-1 (or the pseudogene TRBV3-2) combines with J gene TRBJ1-5; a possible D gene is TRBD1 (5 bases). Per the germline V gene, CDR1 is LGHDT and CDR2 is YNNKEL (reference sequence). The CDR3 has 14 amino acids. V was clipped by 5 bases and J by 0 bases, with 8 bases between them. The CDR3 region is CASSGTHSNQPQHF. As DNA, the CDR3 is TGTGCCAGCAGCGGGACTCATAGCAATCAGCCCCAGCATTTT.

The chain is built from TRBV30 and TRBJ1-4; 9 bases fit TRBD1. The CDR3 is made up of 14 amino acids. From germline, CDR1 is GTSNPN and CDR2 SVGIG (reference sequence). The junction had 8 bases not matched to a gene; V was cut back by 5 bases and J by 7 bases. CDR3 nucleotide sequence: TGTGCCTGGTCCCCCCGGGACAGGGCTGAAAAACTGTTTTTT. It specifies CAWSPRDRAEKLFF.

The rearrangement links TRBV12-5 to TRBJ1-1; D is possibly TRBD1 (5 bases). The CDR3 is 18 amino acids. Germline V CDR1 and CDR2: LGHNT, FRNRAP. V lost 2 bases and J 1 base, leaving 20 bases between the germline ends. CDR3 DNA: TGTGCTAGTGGTTTGAGGGGCAGGGTGGGCGTCGGGAACACTGAAGCTTTCTTT. Its translation: CASGLRGRVGVGNTEAFF.

The chain carries TRBV10-1 and TRBJ2-7, with 9 nucleotides matching TRBD1. The V segment lost 10 bases and the J segment 5 bases; nucleotides outside the gene matches: 6. Germline V gene sequence: CDR1 WNHNN, CDR2 SYGVQD (reference sequence). The CDR3 length is 12 residues. CDR3 amino acids: CATGTGKNEQYF. In DNA, the CDR3 is TGCGCCACCGGGACAGGGAAGAACGAGCAGTACTTC.

V and J are TRBV5-1 and TRBJ2-5, with 7 bases identical to TRBD1. The germline V gene encodes CDR1 SGHRS and CDR2 YFSETQ. The trim removed 4 bases at V and 4 bases at J, leaving 7 bases unmatched. The CDR3 extends over 14 amino acids. For the CDR3, the DNA is TGCGCCAGCAGCCAACCGGACAGGCCAGAGACCCAGTACTTC. Its translation is CASSQPDRPETQYF. Full variable domain (rest looked up from reference TRBV5-1 and TRBJ2-5): KAGVTQTPRYLIKTRGQQVTLSCSPISGHRSVSWYQQTPGQGLQFLFEYFSETQRNKGNFPGRFSGRQFSNSRSEMNVSTLELGDSALYLCASSQPDRPETQYFGPGTRLLVL.

The J gene is TRBJ1-1, the V gene TRBV6-5; D not resolved. The CDR3 covers 13 residues. Germline loops: CDR1 MNHEY, CDR2 SVGAGI. Trimming removed 0 bases from V and 6 bases from J, with 8 bases in between. The CDR3 nucleotides are TGTGCCAGCAGTTACTCGATCGGGGCTGAAGCTTTCTTT. Translating gives CASSYSIGAEAFF.

The V call is TRBV2, the J call TRBJ2-3; tentative D call: TRBD1 (6 bases). The V end lost 4 bases, the J end lost 3 bases, and 14 bases lay between the germline ends. Per the germline V gene, CDR1 is SNHLY and CDR2 is FYNNEI. The CDR3 length is 15 residues. DNA for the CDR3: TGTGCCAGCAGTGTTGAGGCAGGGGTGACAGATACGCAGTATTTT. Protein: CASSVEAGVTDTQYF.

The genes are TRBV3-1 (or the pseudogene TRBV3-2) and TRBJ1-2, with D unclear. V shed 7 bases and J shed 7 bases, with 13 bases lying between them. The CDR3 has 12 residues. CDR1 and CDR2 from the germline V gene are LGHDT and YNNKEL (reference sequence). CDR3: CASMGGSLGYTF. The DNA for the CDR3 is TGTGCCAGCATGGGAGGGTCCCTTGGCTACACCTTC.

The rearrangement uses TRBV15 and TRBJ2-7; tentative D call: TRBD1 (5 bases). The CDR3 extends over 14 amino acids. The germline V gene encodes CDR1 LNHNV and CDR2 YYDKDF (reference sequence). V shed 0 bases and J shed 5 bases, with 11 bases lying between them. In DNA, the CDR3 is TGTGCCACCAGCAGAGACAGGGTCGTCCACGAGCAGTACTTC. Its translation is CATSRDRVVHEQYF.

V and J are TRBV27 and TRBJ1-1, with TRBD1 matching over 10 bases. CDR3 length: 14 residues. The germline CDR1 and CDR2 sequences are MNHEY and SMNVEV (reference sequence). J lost 9 bases, V lost 4 bases, and 8 bases had no gene match. CDR3 loop: CASSSGDRGRKAFF. CDR3 nucleotide sequence: TGTGCCAGCAGTTCCGGGGACAGGGGTAGGAAAGCTTTCTTT.

This chain uses TRBV18 with TRBJ1-5, with D perhaps matching TRBD1 (5 bases). This CDR3 spans 15 amino acids. Trimming cost V 3 bases and J 0 bases, with 9 bases left between them. CDR1 and CDR2 from the germline V gene are KGHSH and LQKENI. The CDR3 protein is CASSPGQHSNQPQHF. The CDR3 DNA reads TGTGCCAGCTCACCGGGGCAACATAGCAATCAGCCCCAGCATTTT.

This sequence joins TRBV11-2 and TRBJ2-5, with 9 bases fitting TRBD1. The germline V gene encodes CDR1 SGHAT and CDR2 FQNNGV. V dropped 3 bases and J dropped 4; count of bases not matched to a gene: 12. This CDR3 spans 17 amino acids. CDR3 DNA sequence: TGTGCCAGCAGCTTTTACCTACCGGGACAGGGAGGAGAGACCCAGTACTTC. Residues: CASSFYLPGQGGETQYF.

The chain combines TRBV11-2 with TRBJ2-1; the match to TRBD2 covers 11 bases. From germline, CDR1 is SGHAT and CDR2 FQNNGV. There are 16 residues in the CDR3. V lost 4 bases, J lost 9 bases, and 11 bases stayed unmatched. The DNA of the CDR3 is TGTGCCAGCAGCTCCCTAGCGGGGGGCCACCGAGGTGAGCAGTTCTTC. Residues: CASSSLAGGHRGEQFF.

CDR3 nucleotide sequence: TGTGCCAGCTCACCAGAGTTCTCGGGCTATGGCTACACCTTC. It is translated as CASSPEFSGYGYTF. The chain carries TRBV18 and TRBJ1-2; D is uncertain. Germline CDR1 is KGHSH and CDR2 is LQKENI. V lost 2 bases and J 4 bases, leaving 11 bases between the germline ends. CDR3 length equals 14 residues.

The gene calls are TRBV6-4 and TRBJ2-1; 10 bases align to TRBD2. CDR1 and CDR2 from the germline V gene are MRHNA and SNTAGT. CDR3 length: 13 amino acids. Trimming took 5 bases from V and 9 from J; bases not matched to a gene: 4. The CDR3 region is CASSSGGAGEQFF. The CDR3 coding sequence is TGTGCCAGCAGTAGCGGGGGGGCTGGTGAGCAGTTCTTC.

The V call is TRBV7-2, the J call TRBJ1-1, with 7 bases matching TRBD1. Unmatched junction bases numbered 9, after V lost 6 bases and J lost 5 bases. The CDR3 sequence is 14 residues long. The germline CDR1 and CDR2 sequences are SGHTA and FQGNSA. The DNA for the CDR3 is TGTGCCAGCAGTCGAAGGGGGCGATTGACTGAAGCTTTCTTT. Its protein product is CASSRRGRLTEAFF. The complete variable domain, with remaining parts taken from reference TRBV7-2 and TRBJ1-1, reads GAGVSQSPSNKVTEKGKDVELRCDPISGHTALYWYRQSLGQGLEFLIYFQGNSAPDKSGLPSDRFSAERTGGSVSTLTIQRTQQEDSAVYLCASSRRGRLTEAFFGQGTRLTVV.

The chain joins TRBV5-1 to TRBJ1-4; D is ambiguous. Trimming shortened V by 2 bases and J by 0 bases, and 5 bases separated the two germline ends. CDR1 and CDR2 (germline): SGHRS, YFSETQ. This CDR3 spans 14 amino acids. The CDR3: CASSLSSTNEKLFF. Written as DNA, the CDR3 is TGCGCCAGCAGCTTATCCTCAACTAATGAAAAACTGTTTTTT.

The V and J genes are TRBV10-3 and TRBJ1-2; D unresolved. Germline V gene data show CDR1 as ENHRY and CDR2 as SYGVKD. The V and J ends lost 6 bases and 5 bases respectively, with 13 bases between them. The CDR3 runs 13 residues. Here the CDR3 reads CAISSAAQYGYTF. The CDR3 DNA follows: TGTGCCATCAGCAGCGCCGCCCAGTATGGCTACACCTTC.

The rearrangement joins TRBV4-1 to TRBJ1-2, with no clear D. The germline CDR1 and CDR2 sequences are MGHRA and YSYEKL. CDR3 size: 13 residues. The V gene lost 0 bases and the J gene lost 4 bases, with 6 bases spanning the gap. CDR3 region: CASSQDRGYGYTF. CDR3 DNA sequence: TGCGCCAGCAGCCAAGATCGGGGCTATGGCTACACCTTC.

The chain couples TRBV2 to TRBJ2-3, with 12 bases lining up with TRBD2. CDR1 and CDR2 from the germline V gene are SNHLY and FYNNEI. Trimming cost V 8 bases and J 2 bases; bases outside gene matches: 5. The CDR3 length is 15 residues. The CDR3 loop is CASGPSGGDTDTQYF. The DNA of the CDR3 is TGTGCCAGCGGACCTAGCGGGGGGGACACAGATACGCAGTATTTT. Together with reference TRBV2 and TRBJ2-3, the CDR3 gives the full variable domain: EPEVTQTPSHQVTQMGQEVILRCVPISNHLYFYWYRQILGQKVEFLVSFYNNEISEKSEIFDDQFSVERPDGSNFTLKIRSTKLEDSAMYFCASGPSGGDTDTQYFGPGTRLTVL.

The chain employs TRBV6-6 and TRBJ2-1; 13 nucleotides match TRBD2. The CDR3 spans 14 residues. With 8 bases clipped from V and 10 bases from J, the junction kept 8 bases outside the gene matches. From germline, CDR1 is MNHNY and CDR2 SVGAGI (reference sequence). CDR3 in DNA: TGTGCCAGCGTACTAGCGGGGGGGCATGGGGAGCAGTTCTTC. Amino acids: CASVLAGGHGEQFF.

The sample holds one count of this clone. The rearrangement links TRBV5-4 to TRBJ2-3; D perhaps matches TRBD1 (6 bases). Per germline, CDR1 SGHNT and CDR2 YYREEE (reference sequence). The CDR3 contains 14 residues. V lost 6 bases to trimming and J lost 2 bases, with 13 bases between them. This CDR3 is CASMVGGTTDTQYF. DNA of the CDR3: TGTGCCAGCATGGTAGGGGGAACCACAGATACGCAGTATTTT.

The chain couples TRBV7-2 to TRBJ2-7; 7 nucleotides agree with TRBD1. V lost 5 bases and J lost 9; bases outside the gene matches: 13. CDR1 and CDR2 (germline): SGHTA, FQGNSA. The CDR3 is 14 residues long. Written as DNA, the CDR3 is TGTGCCAGCAGCCCCGACAGGGCGAGTCTCGGGCAGTACTTC. This sequence encodes CASSPDRASLGQYF.